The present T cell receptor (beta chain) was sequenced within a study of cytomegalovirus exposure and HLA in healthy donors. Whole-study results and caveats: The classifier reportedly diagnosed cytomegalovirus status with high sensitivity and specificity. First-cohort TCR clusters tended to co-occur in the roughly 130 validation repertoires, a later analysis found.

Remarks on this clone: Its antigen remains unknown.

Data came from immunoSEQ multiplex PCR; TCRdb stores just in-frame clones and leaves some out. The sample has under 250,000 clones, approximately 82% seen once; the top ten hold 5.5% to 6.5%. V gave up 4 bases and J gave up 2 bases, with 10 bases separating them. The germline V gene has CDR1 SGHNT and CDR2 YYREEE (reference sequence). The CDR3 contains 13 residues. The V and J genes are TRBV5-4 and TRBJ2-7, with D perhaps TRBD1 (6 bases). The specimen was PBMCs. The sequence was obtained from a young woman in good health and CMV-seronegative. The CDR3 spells CASSGTGTYEQYF. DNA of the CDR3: TGTGCCAGCAGCGGAACAGGGACCTACGAGCAGTACTTC.